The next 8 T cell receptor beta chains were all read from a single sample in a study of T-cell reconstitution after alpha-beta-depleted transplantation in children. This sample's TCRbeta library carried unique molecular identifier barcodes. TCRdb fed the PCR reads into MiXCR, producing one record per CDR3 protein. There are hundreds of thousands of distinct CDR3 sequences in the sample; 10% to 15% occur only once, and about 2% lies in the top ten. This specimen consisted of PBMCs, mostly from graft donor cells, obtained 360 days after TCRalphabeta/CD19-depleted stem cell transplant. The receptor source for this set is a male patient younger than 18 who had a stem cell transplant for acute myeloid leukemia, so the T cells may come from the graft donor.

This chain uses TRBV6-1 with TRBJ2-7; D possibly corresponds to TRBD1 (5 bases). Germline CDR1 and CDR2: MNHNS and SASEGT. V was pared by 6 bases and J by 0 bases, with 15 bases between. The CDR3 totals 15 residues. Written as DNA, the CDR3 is TGTGCCAGCAGCCGACAGAGGTTAAGCTCCTACGAGCAGTACTTC. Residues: CASSRQRLSSYEQYF.

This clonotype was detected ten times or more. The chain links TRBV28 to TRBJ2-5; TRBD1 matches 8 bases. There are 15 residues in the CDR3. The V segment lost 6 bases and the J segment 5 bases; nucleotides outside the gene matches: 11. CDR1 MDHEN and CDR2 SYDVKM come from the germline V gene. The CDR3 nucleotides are TGTGCCAGCAGGTCAACCCCAGGGGGCTGGGAGACCCAGTACTTC. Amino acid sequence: CASRSTPGGWETQYF.

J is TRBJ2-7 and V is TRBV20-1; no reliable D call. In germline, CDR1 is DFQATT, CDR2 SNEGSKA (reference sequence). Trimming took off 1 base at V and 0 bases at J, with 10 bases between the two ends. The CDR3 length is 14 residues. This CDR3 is CSARGPGLSYEQYF. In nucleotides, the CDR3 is TGCAGTGCTAGAGGCCCGGGCCTCTCCTACGAGCAGTACTTC.

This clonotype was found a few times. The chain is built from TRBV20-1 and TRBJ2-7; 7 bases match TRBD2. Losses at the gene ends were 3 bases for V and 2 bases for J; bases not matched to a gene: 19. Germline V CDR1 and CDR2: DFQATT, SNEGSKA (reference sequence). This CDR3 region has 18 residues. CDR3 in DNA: TGCAGTGCTAGGCTCATAGGCCTAGGACTAGTCCAGGCCTACGAGCAGTACTTC. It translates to CSARLIGLGLVQAYEQYF.

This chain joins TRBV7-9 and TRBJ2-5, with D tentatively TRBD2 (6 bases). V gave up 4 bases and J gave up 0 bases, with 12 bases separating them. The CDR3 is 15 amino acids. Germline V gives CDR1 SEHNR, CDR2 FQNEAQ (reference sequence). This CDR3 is CASSWGLTYQETQYF. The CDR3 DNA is TGTGCCAGCAGCTGGGGACTGACTTACCAAGAGACCCAGTACTTC.

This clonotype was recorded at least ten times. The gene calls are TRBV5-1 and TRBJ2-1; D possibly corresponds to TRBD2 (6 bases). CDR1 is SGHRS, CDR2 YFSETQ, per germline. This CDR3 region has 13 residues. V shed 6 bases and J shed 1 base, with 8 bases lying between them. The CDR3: CASKRVSYNEQFF. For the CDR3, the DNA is TGCGCCAGCAAGCGGGTATCCTACAATGAGCAGTTCTTC.

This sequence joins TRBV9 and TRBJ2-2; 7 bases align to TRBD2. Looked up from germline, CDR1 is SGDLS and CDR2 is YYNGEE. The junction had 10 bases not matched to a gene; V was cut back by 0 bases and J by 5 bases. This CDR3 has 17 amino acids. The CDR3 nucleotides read TGTGCCAGCAGCGTAGATCTGCGGGAGAGATTGACCGGGGAGCTGTTTTTT. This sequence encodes CASSVDLRERLTGELFF.

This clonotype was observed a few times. The CDR3 DNA reads as TGCAGTGCTAGAGACGGGAGCGGGAGCGAGACCCAGTACTTC. Its protein is CSARDGSGSETQYF. The chain employs TRBV20-1 and TRBJ2-5; 8 positions match TRBD2. The length of the CDR3 is 14 residues. Trimming took 0 bases from V and 5 from J; bases not matched to a gene: 5. Germline assignment: CDR1 DFQATT and CDR2 SNEGSKA (reference sequence).